Below are 15 T cell receptor beta chains sequenced from a single sample in a study of T cell repertoires in cytomegalovirus infection. TCRdb reprocessed the reads with MiXCR, giving one entry per CDR3 protein. The sample shows approximately 730,000 distinct CDR3 sequences, approximately 33% of them seen only once. No antigen has been identified for these receptors. The sample in question was cultured PBMCs, obtained from culture after CMV antigen stimulation. These receptors originate from a human donor in good health (CMV status not recorded). Some clones in this sample may be carry-over from other donors' samples.

This clonotype was counted only a few times. V is TRBV7-8 and J is TRBJ1-3; 7 bases agree with TRBD1. Germline CDR1 SGHVS, CDR2 FQNEAQ. The CDR3 extends over 14 amino acids. V shed 4 bases and J 3 bases; nucleotides not matched to a gene: 3. The chain's CDR3 is CASSSGTVGNTIYF. The CDR3 region has the DNA TGTGCCAGCAGCTCTGGGACAGTTGGAAACACCATATATTTT. Supplemented by reference TRBV7-8 and TRBJ1-3, the full variable domain reads GAGVSQSPRYKVAKRGQDVALRCDPISGHVSLFWYQQALGQGPEFLTYFQNEAQLDKSGLPSDRFFAERPEGSVSTLKIQRTQQEDSAVYLCASSSGTVGNTIYFGEGSWLTVV.

This clonotype showed up just a few times. This chain joins TRBV6-5 and TRBJ1-2; D may be TRBD1 (5 bases). The CDR3 totals 16 residues. Between the trimmed V and J ends, which lost 0 bases and 0 bases, there was a span of 11 bases. Looked up from germline, CDR1 is MNHEY and CDR2 is SVGAGI. CDR3 bases: TGTGCCAGCAGTTACTCAGGATTGGGGGCTAACTATGGCTACACCTTC. Its translation: CASSYSGLGANYGYTF.

The rearrangement links TRBV10-2 to TRBJ1-3; 8 nucleotides line up with TRBD1. J gave up 0 bases and V 8 bases, and 3 bases lay outside the gene matches. CDR1 and CDR2 (germline): WSHSY, SAAADI. The length of the CDR3 is 14 residues. The CDR3 sequence is CASAGQGSGNTIYF. The CDR3 DNA reads as TGCGCCAGCGCCGGACAGGGCTCTGGAAACACCATATATTTT.

Only a few counts were recorded for this clonotype. The V gene is TRBV11-2, the J gene TRBJ2-5, with 11 nucleotides matching TRBD2. J gave up 7 bases and V 6 bases, and 10 bases lay outside the gene matches. The CDR3 is made up of 15 amino acids. The V gene's germline CDR1 is SGHAT and CDR2 FQNNGV. CDR3 loop: CASSSIAGGQATQYF. As DNA, the CDR3 is TGTGCCAGCAGTTCCATAGCGGGGGGGCAGGCGACCCAGTACTTC.

The rearrangement joins TRBV6-1 to TRBJ2-7; 8 bases fit TRBD2. With V trimmed by 8 bases and J by 3 bases, 6 bases remained unmatched. CDR1 and CDR2 (germline): MNHNS, SASEGT. This CDR3 is built from 13 residues. CDR3 in amino acids: CASQASGYYEQYF. CDR3 sequence (DNA): TGTGCCAGCCAGGCTAGCGGGTACTACGAGCAGTACTTC.

The gene calls are TRBV7-2 and TRBJ2-1; D possibly corresponds to TRBD2 (5 bases). This CDR3 is 15 amino acids long. Germline V gene lookup returns CDR1 SGHTA and CDR2 FQGNSA. The germline V and J ends were trimmed by 6 bases and 0 bases, with 12 bases remaining between them. The CDR3 nucleotides are TGTGCCAGCAGGCCAACTAGTAACTCCTACAATGAGCAGTTCTTC. It yields the protein CASRPTSNSYNEQFF.

With regard to this clonotype: Sequence at one end of the junction differs from germline and may be a read error. The rearrangement joins TRBV4-1 to TRBJ1-2; tentatively, D is TRBD1 (6 bases). This CDR3 spans 15 amino acids. Germline CDR1 is MGHRA and CDR2 is YSYEKL. Written as DNA, the CDR3 is TGTGCCAGCAGCCAAGTACGGGACACCCACTATGGCTACACCTTC. It specifies CASSQVRDTHYGYTF.

The chain has TRBV6-6 and TRBJ2-3; D possibly matches TRBD1 or TRBD2 (6 bases each). The CDR3 sequence is 17 residues long. V gave up 2 bases and J gave up 0 bases, with 15 bases separating them. Germline V gene lookup returns CDR1 MNHNY and CDR2 SVGAGI (reference sequence). CDR3 region: CASSYGGGTYSTDTQYF. CDR3 DNA sequence: TGTGCCAGCAGTTACGGAGGGGGGACCTATAGCACAGATACGCAGTATTTT.

This clonotype was counted only a few times. This chain's CDR3 is CSAPPAATNEKLFF. CDR3 nucleotides: TGCAGTGCTCCGCCAGCCGCAACTAATGAAAAACTGTTTTTT. The V and J genes are TRBV20-1 and TRBJ1-4; no reliable D call. Between the trimmed V and J ends, which lost 5 bases and 0 bases, there was a span of 10 bases. The CDR3 sequence is 14 residues long. Germline V gene lookup returns CDR1 DFQATT and CDR2 SNEGSKA (reference sequence).

In its sample, this clonotype was seen many times. The chain combines TRBV7-2 with TRBJ2-5, with a tentative D call TRBD2 (5 bases). Deletions cut 7 bases from V and 8 bases from J, with 14 bases between. The CDR3 loop spans 12 amino acids. Germline V lookup: CDR1 SGHTA, CDR2 FQGNSA. CDR3 sequence: CASTPTRGTQYF. The CDR3 bases are TGTGCCAGCACCCCTACCCGGGGAACCCAGTACTTC.

This clonotype occurred a few times. The V call is TRBV7-2, the J call TRBJ2-3; D might be TRBD1 (6 bases). The CDR3 totals 14 residues. Trimming shortened V by 4 bases and J by 5 bases, and 13 bases separated the two germline ends. CDR1 is SGHTA, CDR2 FQGNSA, per germline. DNA for the CDR3: TGTGCCAGCAGCTGGGCACCAGGGGAAGATACGCAGTATTTT. Encoded protein: CASSWAPGEDTQYF.

The sample holds a few counts of this clonotype. J is TRBJ2-3 and V is TRBV7-6; D might be TRBD2 (6 bases). Germline CDR1 SGHVS, CDR2 FNYEAQ. V was trimmed by 0 bases and J by 5 bases, leaving 9 bases between them. This CDR3 is 14 amino acids long. The CDR3 spells CASSLARDGDTQYF. The CDR3 DNA is TGTGCCAGCAGCTTAGCGCGGGACGGAGATACGCAGTATTTT.

The chain has TRBV20-1 and TRBJ2-1; D uncertain. V was pared by 3 bases and J by 6 bases, with 12 bases between. The CDR3 is 13 amino acids. Germline assignment: CDR1 DFQATT and CDR2 SNEGSKA (reference sequence). The CDR3 protein is CSASWGYCNEQFF. CDR3 nucleotides: TGCAGTGCTAGTTGGGGATATTGCAATGAGCAGTTCTTC.

This CDR3 reads CASSLPGLDTDTQYF. CDR3 nucleotides: TGTGCCAGCAGCCTCCCGGGACTAGACACAGATACGCAGTATTTT. V gene TRBV5-4 combines with J gene TRBJ2-3; TRBD2 agrees at 8 bases. V dropped 4 bases and J dropped 2; count of bases not matched to a gene: 6. Germline CDR1 SGHNT, CDR2 YYREEE (reference sequence). The CDR3 sequence is 15 residues long.

The V gene is TRBV9, the J gene TRBJ1-4; 8 bases align to TRBD1. Germline trimming cut 4 bases from V and 2 bases from J; bases unmatched to any gene: 7. The CDR3 has 16 amino acids. Germline V lookup: CDR1 SGDLS, CDR2 YYNGEE. This chain's CDR3 is CASSRQGSGTNEKLFF. The CDR3 DNA reads as TGTGCCAGCAGCCGACAGGGGAGTGGCACTAATGAAAAACTGTTTTTT.